The present T cell receptor (beta chain) was sequenced within a study of CD8 T cells in ankylosing spondylitis. CDR3 length: 18 residues. Losses at the gene ends were 4 bases for V and 4 bases for J; bases not matched to a gene: 14. CDR1 MNHEY and CDR2 SVGEGT come from the germline V gene. This clonotype was observed many times. Antigen unknown. The study, taken as a whole, reports: Several of the motif variants were reported before in synovial fluid and blood from reactive arthritis. The disease-linked clones had a CD8+ phenotype and low blood frequencies. A TCR beta motif of several highly homologous variants appeared characteristic of ankylosing spondylitis blood. From matched ankylosing spondylitis synovial fluid, disease-linked clones were reportedly recovered at significantly enriched levels.

TCRdb reprocessed the 5' RACE reads with MiXCR, giving one entry per CDR3 protein. The sample records 230,000 or so distinct CDR3 sequences, 15% to 20% being singletons. This clonotype originated in a male donor with ankylosing spondylitis or in good health (not recorded which). Sequences were obtained from blood, either unsorted or a sorted T cell fraction (not recorded which). J is TRBJ2-2 and V is TRBV6-2 or TRBV6-3, with TRBD2 identical over 8 bases. In DNA form, the CDR3 reads TGTGCCAGCAGTTTGGACATTGCGGGAGGCCAAGGCACCGGGGAGCTGTTTTTT. It encodes CASSLDIAGGQGTGELFF.